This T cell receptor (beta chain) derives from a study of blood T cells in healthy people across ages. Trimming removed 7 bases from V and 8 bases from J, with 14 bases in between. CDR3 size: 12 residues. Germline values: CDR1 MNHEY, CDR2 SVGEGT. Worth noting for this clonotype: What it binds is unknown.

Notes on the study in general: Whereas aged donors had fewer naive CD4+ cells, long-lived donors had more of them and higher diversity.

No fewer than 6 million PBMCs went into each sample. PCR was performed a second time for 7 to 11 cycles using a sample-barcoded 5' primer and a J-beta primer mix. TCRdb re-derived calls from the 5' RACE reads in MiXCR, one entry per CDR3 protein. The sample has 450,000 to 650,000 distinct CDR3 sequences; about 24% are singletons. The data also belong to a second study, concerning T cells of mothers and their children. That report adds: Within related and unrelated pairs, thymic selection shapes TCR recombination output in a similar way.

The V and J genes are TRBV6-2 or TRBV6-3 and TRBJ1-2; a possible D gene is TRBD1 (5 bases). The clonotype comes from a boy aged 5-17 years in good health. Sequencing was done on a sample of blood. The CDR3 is CASNRQGFGYTF. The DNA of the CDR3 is TGTGCCAGCAACCGCCAGGGATTCGGCTACACCTTC.